Described below is a single T cell receptor (beta chain) sequence and its context. The sample belongs to a study of blood T cell repertoires in COVID-19. Looking at the study overall: The United States, Italy and Spain provided the acute and convalescent COVID-19 samples.

In terms of age and location, participants ranged from roughly 18 to 100 years and lived in about two dozen US areas. Participants' own reports of clinical history determined their cohort assignment. V shed 4 bases and J shed 1 base, with 11 bases lying between them. The CDR3 has 14 residues. In germline, CDR1 is SGHNT, CDR2 YYREEE (reference sequence). Source study methods: Cell counts per sample came from amplifying reference gene primers. Sequenced by immunoSEQ multiplex PCR; TCRdb stores in-frame clones only, minus some. That table gives V, J and clone size, and the DNA gave D and trimming. The sample carries under 350,000 clones, more than 75% recorded once.

V gene TRBV5-4 combines with J gene TRBJ2-5; TRBD1 might be the D (5 bases). This sequence originates from a man younger than 40 who had recovered from COVID-19. Sequencing used PBMCs or T cells enriched from blood (not recorded which). CDR3 region: CASSPKGVQETQYF. CDR3 sequence (DNA): TGTGCCAGCAGCCCTAAAGGGGTCCAAGAGACCCAGTACTTC.